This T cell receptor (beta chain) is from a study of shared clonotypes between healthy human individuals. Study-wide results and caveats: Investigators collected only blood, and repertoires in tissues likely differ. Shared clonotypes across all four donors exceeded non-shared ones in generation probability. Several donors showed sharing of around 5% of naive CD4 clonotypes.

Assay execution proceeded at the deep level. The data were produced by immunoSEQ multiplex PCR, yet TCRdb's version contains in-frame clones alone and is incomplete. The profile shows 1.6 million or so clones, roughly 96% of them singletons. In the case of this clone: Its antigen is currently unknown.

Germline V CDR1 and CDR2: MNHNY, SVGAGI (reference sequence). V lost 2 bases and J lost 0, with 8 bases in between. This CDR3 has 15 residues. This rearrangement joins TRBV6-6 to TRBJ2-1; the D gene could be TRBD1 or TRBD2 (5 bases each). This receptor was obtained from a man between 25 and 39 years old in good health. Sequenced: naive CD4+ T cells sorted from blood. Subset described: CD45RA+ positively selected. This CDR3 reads CASSYGGHSYNEQFF. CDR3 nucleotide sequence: TGTGCCAGCAGTTACGGGGGTCACTCCTACAATGAGCAGTTCTTC.